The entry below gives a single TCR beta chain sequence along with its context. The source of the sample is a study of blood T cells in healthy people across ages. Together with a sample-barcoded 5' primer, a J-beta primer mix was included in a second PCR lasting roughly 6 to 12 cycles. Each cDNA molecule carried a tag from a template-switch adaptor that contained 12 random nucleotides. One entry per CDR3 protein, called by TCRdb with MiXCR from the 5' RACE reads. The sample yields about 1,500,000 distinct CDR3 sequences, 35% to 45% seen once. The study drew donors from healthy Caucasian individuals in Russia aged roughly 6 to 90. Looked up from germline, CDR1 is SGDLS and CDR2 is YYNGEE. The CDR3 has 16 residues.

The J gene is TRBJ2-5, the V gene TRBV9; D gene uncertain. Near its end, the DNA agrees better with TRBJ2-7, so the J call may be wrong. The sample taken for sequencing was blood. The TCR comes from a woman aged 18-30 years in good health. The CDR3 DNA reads TGTGCCAGCAGCGTCACTACGGGTGCTCTCGTTGGCGAGCAGTACTTC. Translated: CASSVTTGALVGEQYF.